This note documents a single TCR beta chain sequence. This sample is part of a study of blood T cell repertoires in COVID-19. The ends lost 0 bases at V and 6 bases at J; junction bases unmatched: 3. Germline CDR1 reads MNHEY; CDR2 reads SVGAGI. The length of the CDR3 is 15 residues. TCRdb keeps only in-frame clones here, not all; method: immunoSEQ multiplex PCR. The sample includes under 95,000 clones, 70% to 80% of them seen just once. The sequenced sample was peripheral blood. The clonotype originates from a man aged 55 to 70 with active or convalescent COVID-19. This chain uses TRBV6-5 with TRBJ2-1; TRBD2 matches at 9 bases. The CDR3 sequence: CASSYSFSGGNEQFF. In DNA, the CDR3 is TGTGCCAGCAGTTACTCGTTTAGCGGGGGCAATGAGCAGTTCTTC.